A single sample gave rise to the 15 T cell receptor beta chains below, sequenced in a study of T cells after yellow fever vaccination. TCRdb re-analysed the 5' RACE reads in MiXCR, keeping a single row per CDR3 protein. The profile covers 450,000 to 550,000 distinct CDR3 sequences, with 20% to 25% appearing a single time and about 17% taken by the ten largest. The source was PBMCs, collected approximately 20 days after the first yellow fever vaccination. Receptor source: a man aged 18 to 30 who received the YFV17D yellow fever vaccine.

The chain uses TRBV19 and TRBJ2-1; D is unresolved. The V gene's germline CDR1 is LNHDA and CDR2 SQIVND (reference sequence). This CDR3 has 14 amino acids. V was shortened by 0 bases and J by 7 bases, with 10 bases between the two germline ends. CDR3 nucleotides: TGTGCCAGTAGTATAGATCGGTGGGGAAATGAGCAGTTCTTC. Its protein product is CASSIDRWGNEQFF.

J is TRBJ2-7 and V is TRBV4-1; possible D gene TRBD2, 5 bases. Germline V gene data show CDR1 as MGHRA and CDR2 as YSYEKL. The CDR3 loop spans 14 amino acids. V lost 3 bases, J lost 6 bases, and 15 bases lay in between. CDR3 amino acids: CASSQGRSEGEQYF. The CDR3, as DNA: TGCGCCAGCAGCCAGGGAAGGAGTGAGGGCGAGCAGTACTTC.

The chain couples TRBV18 to TRBJ2-2; 8 nucleotides match TRBD1. The germline V gene has CDR1 KGHSH and CDR2 LQKENI. The trim removed 2 bases at V and 0 bases at J, leaving 2 bases unmatched. CDR3 size: 16 residues. The CDR3 sequence is CASSPGTGSNTGELFF. CDR3 coding DNA: TGTGCCAGCTCACCAGGGACAGGATCGAACACCGGGGAGCTGTTTTTT.

The CDR3 bases are TGCGCCAGCAGCCCTGGGAGCGGGGGGGACAATGAGCAGTTCTTC. It encodes CASSPGSGGDNEQFF. The genes are TRBV4-3 and TRBJ2-1; TRBD2 agrees at 10 bases. J gave up 5 bases and V 4 bases, and 5 bases lay outside the gene matches. The CDR3 spans 15 residues. The germline V gene encodes CDR1 LGHNA and CDR2 YSLEER.

This clonotype came up a few times. This rearrangement joins TRBV20-1 to TRBJ2-7, with TRBD2 as a possible D gene (5 bases). Trimming took 7 bases from V and 5 from J, leaving 21 bases between them. Germline V lookup: CDR1 DFQATT, CDR2 SNEGSKA (reference sequence). The CDR3 length is 14 residues. The DNA of the CDR3 is TGCAGTGTCCTGAAGTTGGGGAGTGTCCACGAGCAGTACTTC. It is translated as CSVLKLGSVHEQYF.

This clonotype was counted at least ten times. The V and J genes are TRBV5-1 and TRBJ1-2, with TRBD1 identical over 8 bases. J lost 5 bases, V lost 4 bases, and 7 bases had no gene match. The CDR3 is 14 residues long. The germline CDR1 and CDR2 sequences are SGHRS and YFSETQ. This chain's CDR3 is CASSVDRGWYGYTF. In DNA form, the CDR3 reads TGCGCCAGCAGCGTCGACAGGGGTTGGTATGGCTACACCTTC. Together with reference TRBV5-1 and TRBJ1-2, the CDR3 gives the full variable domain: KAGVTQTPRYLIKTRGQQVTLSCSPISGHRSVSWYQQTPGQGLQFLFEYFSETQRNKGNFPGRFSGRQFSNSRSEMNVSTLELGDSALYLCASSVDRGWYGYTFGSGTRLTVV.

This clonotype was seen a few times. V usage is TRBV5-6 and J usage is TRBJ1-1, with D perhaps TRBD1 (5 bases). The V gene lost 6 bases and the J gene lost 1 base, with 16 bases spanning the gap. The CDR3 sequence is 15 residues long. CDR1 and CDR2 (germline): SGHDT, YYEEEE. CDR3 loop: CASIVNPGANTEAFF. CDR3 in DNA: TGTGCCAGCATCGTAAATCCCGGGGCGAACACTGAAGCTTTCTTT.

This clonotype was counted at least ten times. The chain combines TRBV30 with TRBJ1-1; TRBD1 might be the D (6 bases). The CDR3 is made up of 13 amino acids. The V gene's germline CDR1 is GTSNPN and CDR2 SVGIG (reference sequence). V gave up 6 bases and J gave up 7 bases, with 18 bases separating them. Written as DNA, the CDR3 is TGTGCCTGTGTCAGGGGAGCAGGCGGTGAAGCTTTCTTT. It yields the protein CACVRGAGGEAFF.

Only a few counts were recorded for this clonotype. CDR3 residues: CASSGTGAQETQYF. The CDR3 coding sequence is TGTGCCAGCAGCGGAACAGGGGCCCAAGAGACCCAGTACTTC. V gene TRBV9 combines with J gene TRBJ2-5; 7 bases are a match to TRBD1. J lost 1 base, V lost 3 bases, and 3 bases had no gene match. The CDR3 sequence is 14 residues long. The germline CDR1 and CDR2 sequences are SGDLS and YYNGEE.

This clonotype was found a few times. The chain employs TRBV4-1 and TRBJ1-2; D is perhaps TRBD1 (6 bases). The V end was cut by 0 bases, the J end by 3 bases, with 11 bases between. Germline CDR1 and CDR2: MGHRA and YSYEKL. The CDR3 is 15 amino acids. The CDR3: CASSQELPGDYGYTF. As DNA, the CDR3 is TGCGCCAGCAGCCAAGAGCTCCCAGGGGACTATGGCTACACCTTC.

This clonotype was observed many times. The rearrangement uses TRBV20-1 and TRBJ1-1, with no clear D. V lost 0 bases and J 7 bases, leaving 6 bases between the germline ends. The length of the CDR3 is 11 residues. Looked up from germline, CDR1 is DFQATT and CDR2 is SNEGSKA (reference sequence). The CDR3 DNA reads TGCAGTGCTAGAGATAACGGTGAAGCTTTCTTT. This encodes CSARDNGEAFF.

The V call is TRBV7-2, the J call TRBJ1-1, with D perhaps TRBD1 (6 bases). V was cut by 6 bases and J by 6 bases, with 11 bases left in between. Germline V gives CDR1 SGHTA, CDR2 FQGNSA. This CDR3 region has 12 residues. The CDR3 is CASSRDTPEAFF. CDR3 bases: TGTGCCAGCAGTCGGGACACTCCTGAAGCTTTCTTT.

The V gene is TRBV7-2, the J gene TRBJ1-4, with 7 bases that match TRBD1. Germline CDR1 is SGHTA and CDR2 is FQGNSA. V shed 1 base and J 8 bases; nucleotides not matched to a gene: 10. The CDR3 has 16 amino acids. DNA of the CDR3: TGTGCCAGCAGCTTAGACTCAGGGGGGGGTAACGAAAAACTGTTTTTT. Its protein product is CASSLDSGGGNEKLFF.

This clonotype turned up a few times. The rearrangement uses TRBV20-1 and TRBJ1-2; 11 positions match TRBD1. Losses at the gene ends were 0 bases for V and 8 bases for J; bases not matched to a gene: 2. Germline CDR1 is DFQATT and CDR2 is SNEGSKA (reference sequence). The CDR3 has 13 residues. The CDR3 loop is CSARDGTGGGYTF. The CDR3 nucleotides read TGCAGTGCTAGAGACGGGACAGGGGGAGGCTACACCTTC.

A few counts support this clonotype. The CDR3 DNA is TGTGCCAGCAGTCCCCCCGGACCGCGCTTGGATACGCAGTATTTT. It translates to CASSPPGPRLDTQYF. The chain uses TRBV28 and TRBJ2-3, with unresolved D. The CDR3 is 15 residues long. Germline V gives CDR1 MDHEN, CDR2 SYDVKM. V lost 5 bases to trimming and J lost 6 bases, with 18 bases between them.